These 22 T cell receptor beta chains share one sample of origin, sequenced in a study of cytomegalovirus exposure and HLA in healthy donors. In the PCR, 60 Vbeta and 13 Jbeta primers were used. The protocol was immunoSEQ multiplex PCR, while the TCRdb copy is restricted to in-frame clones and leaves out a portion. The repertoire has tens of thousands of clones, around three quarters of them found once; the top ten carry approximately 1.4%. The sample taken for sequencing was PBMCs. The origin of the receptors is a male donor in good health and CMV-seronegative.

This chain joins TRBV27 and TRBJ1-5; the match to TRBD1 covers 10 bases. V shed 5 bases, J shed 4 bases, and the junction held 2 bases outside the gene matches. Germline CDR1 and CDR2: MNHEY and SMNVEV (reference sequence). This CDR3 has 14 residues. CDR3 protein: CASSRTGGNQPQHF. Here the CDR3 DNA reads TGTGCCAGCAGTCGGACAGGGGGGAATCAGCCCCAGCATTTT.

The genes are TRBV6-1 and TRBJ1-6; tentative D call: TRBD1 (6 bases). Trimming cost V 6 bases and J 7 bases, with 13 bases left between them. CDR1 and CDR2 from the germline V gene are MNHNS and SASEGT. The CDR3 totals 14 residues. Written as DNA, the CDR3 is TGTGCCAGCAGCCGGGACACAGAAAATTCACCCCTCCACTTT. It translates to CASSRDTENSPLHF.

This chain links TRBV7-9 with TRBJ1-1, with D hard to call. Germline V gives CDR1 SEHNR, CDR2 FQNEAQ (reference sequence). The CDR3 consists of 15 residues. Trimming removed 0 bases at V and 6 bases at J, with 14 bases between. CDR3 residues: CASSLAGSPWAEAFF. For the CDR3, the DNA is TGTGCCAGCAGCTTAGCGGGCAGTCCATGGGCTGAAGCTTTCTTT.

This chain uses TRBV19 with TRBJ2-7, with 10 bases that match TRBD1. The CDR3 is 15 amino acids. The J segment lost 2 bases and the V segment lost 5 bases, leaving 6 bases of the junction unmatched. CDR1 and CDR2 from the germline V gene are LNHDA and SQIVND (reference sequence). The CDR3 here is CASSVDRGTTYEQYF. The CDR3, as DNA: TGTGCCAGTAGTGTGGACAGGGGGACCACCTACGAGCAGTACTTC.

The chain carries TRBV29-1 and TRBJ1-4, with D possibly being TRBD1 (5 bases). The CDR3 is 15 amino acids. Trimming cost V 5 bases and J 0 bases, with 13 bases left between them. Germline CDR1 and CDR2: SQVTM and ANQGSEA. The DNA for the CDR3 is TGCAGCGTTTTCGACAGAACCTCAACTAATGAAAAACTGTTTTTT. As protein: CSVFDRTSTNEKLFF. Complete variable domain (other parts from reference TRBV29-1 and TRBJ1-4): SAVISQKPSRDICQRGTSLTIQCQVDSQVTMMFWYRQQPGQSLTLIATANQGSEATYESGFVIDKFPISRPNLTFSTLTVSNMSPEDSSIYLCSVFDRTSTNEKLFFGSGTQLSVL.

The chain combines TRBV19 with TRBJ2-1; 10 bases line up with TRBD2. In germline, CDR1 is LNHDA, CDR2 SQIVND (reference sequence). This CDR3 is 15 amino acids long. V trimming: 6 bases; J trimming: 9 bases; junction bases outside the gene matches: 11. The CDR3 DNA is TGTGCCAGTAGCCTAGGACTAGCGGAGGCGGGTGAGCAGTTCTTC. Its translation is CASSLGLAEAGEQFF.

This clone turned up a few times. This chain links TRBV27 with TRBJ1-6; D gene ambiguous. CDR1 MNHEY and CDR2 SMNVEV come from the germline V gene (reference sequence). Trimming took off 4 bases at V and 7 bases at J, with 14 bases between the two ends. CDR3 length: 15 amino acids. CDR3 DNA sequence: TGTGCCAGCAGTTCCTTTATAGCTTCGAATTCACCCCTCCACTTT. Amino acid sequence: CASSSFIASNSPLHF.

DNA for the CDR3: TGTGCCTGGGGGGACAGGGGGTATGGCTACACCTTC. It specifies CAWGDRGYGYTF. The chain has TRBV30 and TRBJ1-2, with 11 positions matching TRBD1. V dropped 5 bases and J dropped 5; count of bases not matched to a gene: 1. Germline assignment: CDR1 GTSNPN and CDR2 SVGIG (reference sequence). This CDR3 contains 12 residues.

This chain joins TRBV28 and TRBJ2-3, with TRBD2 as a possible D gene (5 bases). Germline V gives CDR1 MDHEN, CDR2 SYDVKM. CDR3 length: 14 residues. Trimming took 3 bases from V and 5 from J, leaving 12 bases between them. The CDR3 DNA sequence: TGTGCCAGCAGTTTGGGGATGCGGGTAGATACGCAGTATTTT. Its protein product is CASSLGMRVDTQYF.

The chain couples TRBV7-8 to TRBJ2-5; D possibly corresponds to TRBD1 (5 bases). Trimming took 6 bases from V and 1 from J, leaving 9 bases between them. Germline V gene data show CDR1 as SGHVS and CDR2 as FQNEAQ. This CDR3 has 13 amino acids. CDR3 protein: CASSLGRQETQYF. The CDR3 DNA follows: TGTGCCAGCAGTTTGGGGCGCCAAGAGACCCAGTACTTC.

The V and J genes are TRBV18 and TRBJ1-3, with a possible D match to TRBD1 (5 bases). V was trimmed by 6 bases and J by 1 base, leaving 13 bases between them. The CDR3 totals 15 residues. Germline V lookup: CDR1 KGHSH, CDR2 LQKENI. CDR3: CASSQEAGSGNTIYF. The CDR3 DNA is TGTGCCAGCTCTCAAGAGGCAGGGTCTGGAAACACCATATATTTT.

This clone turned up a few times. Distinct nucleotide sequences in the sample also encode this CDR3. The chain combines TRBV29-1 with TRBJ2-1; D remains unclear. CDR1 and CDR2 (germline): SQVTM, ANQGSEA. This CDR3 has 13 residues. V was clipped by 7 bases and J by 0 bases, with 10 bases between them. CDR3 DNA sequence: TGCAGCGCTCCTCGGAGCTCCTACAATGAGCAGTTCTTC. Translation gives CSAPRSSYNEQFF.

This CDR3 is CASSQRHDGYTF. CDR3 nucleotides: TGTGCCAGCAGCCAACGACACGATGGCTACACCTTC. The rearrangement joins TRBV28 to TRBJ1-2, with D unresolved. The germline V and J ends were trimmed by 6 bases and 6 bases, with 11 bases remaining between them. CDR1 and CDR2 from the germline V gene are MDHEN and SYDVKM. The CDR3 contains 12 residues.

On this clone: At one of its ends the junction is not consistent with the germline gene, which may arise from a read error. The chain joins TRBV28 to TRBJ2-2; D not certain. CDR1 is MDHEN and CDR2 is SYDVKM in the germline V gene. This CDR3 region has 12 residues. Here the CDR3 reads CASSINTRELFF. The CDR3 nucleotides are TGTGCCAGCAGTATCAACACCCGGGAGCTGTTTTTT.

The genes are TRBV28 and TRBJ1-1, with D perhaps TRBD1 (6 bases). Trimming cost V 3 bases and J 1 base, with 12 bases left between them. This CDR3 is built from 15 residues. Per the germline V gene, CDR1 is MDHEN and CDR2 is SYDVKM. The CDR3 protein is CASSLGGAQNTEAFF. The CDR3 nucleotides are TGTGCCAGCAGTTTGGGGGGGGCTCAGAACACTGAAGCTTTCTTT.

This clone has just a few counts. The CDR3 DNA is TGTGCCAGCATCGGACAGGTATCATACCAGCCCCAGCATTTT. Translation: CASIGQVSYQPQHF. The J gene is TRBJ1-5, the V gene TRBV6-6; 7 bases map to TRBD1. The V segment lost 7 bases and the J segment 7 bases; nucleotides outside the gene matches: 10. The germline V gene has CDR1 MNHNY and CDR2 SVGAGI (reference sequence). CDR3 size: 14 residues.

The V and J genes are TRBV30 and TRBJ1-1, with D maybe TRBD1 (6 bases). V was trimmed by 1 base and J by 6 bases, leaving 12 bases between them. The CDR3 contains 13 residues. Germline lookup yields CDR1 GTSNPN and CDR2 SVGIG (reference sequence). The CDR3 nucleotides read TGTGCCTGGAGTGGGGACATAGTTTCTGAAGCTTTCTTT. It specifies CAWSGDIVSEAFF.

The CDR3 sequence: CASSYRLAGFQETQYF. The DNA of the CDR3 is TGTGCCAGCAGTTACCGTCTAGCGGGGTTCCAAGAGACCCAGTACTTC. This chain uses TRBV6-5 with TRBJ2-5; 9 nucleotides agree with TRBD2. Germline-derived CDR1 and CDR2 are MNHEY and SVGAGI. The ends lost 2 bases at V and 1 base at J; junction bases unmatched: 5. The CDR3 consists of 16 residues.

The chain has TRBV4-3 and TRBJ2-5, with 11 bases matching TRBD1. From germline, CDR1 is LGHNA and CDR2 YSLEER. CDR3 length equals 18 residues. J lost 4 bases, V lost 4 bases, and 14 bases had no gene match. The CDR3 bases are TGCGCCAGCAGCCCCTCCCGGACAGGGGGCTCCTATGGAGAGACCCAGTACTTC. This translates into CASSPSRTGGSYGETQYF.

The gene calls are TRBV28 and TRBJ1-1, with D unresolved. V was trimmed by 7 bases and J by 0 bases, leaving 12 bases between them. The germline V gene has CDR1 MDHEN and CDR2 SYDVKM. The CDR3 covers 14 residues. CDR3 sequence: CASTLSKLNTEAFF. The CDR3 nucleotides are TGTGCCAGCACCCTGAGTAAATTGAACACTGAAGCTTTCTTT.

V usage is TRBV19 and J usage is TRBJ1-1; no firm D call. Trimming left V 6 bases short and J 7 bases short, with 12 bases between. Germline V gene data show CDR1 as LNHDA and CDR2 as SQIVND (reference sequence). This CDR3 contains 12 residues. CDR3 region: CASSQEYDEAFF. The CDR3 DNA is TGTGCCAGTAGCCAGGAATATGATGAAGCTTTCTTT.

The sample holds a few counts of this clone. V usage is TRBV4-3 and J usage is TRBJ1-1; TRBD1 might be the D (5 bases). This CDR3 comprises 17 residues. The germline V gene encodes CDR1 LGHNA and CDR2 YSLEER. Deletions cut 0 bases from V and 4 bases from J, with 18 bases between. The CDR3 region is CASSQDLGRVKRTEAFF. The CDR3, as DNA: TGCGCCAGCAGCCAAGATTTGGGCAGGGTGAAACGCACTGAAGCTTTCTTT.